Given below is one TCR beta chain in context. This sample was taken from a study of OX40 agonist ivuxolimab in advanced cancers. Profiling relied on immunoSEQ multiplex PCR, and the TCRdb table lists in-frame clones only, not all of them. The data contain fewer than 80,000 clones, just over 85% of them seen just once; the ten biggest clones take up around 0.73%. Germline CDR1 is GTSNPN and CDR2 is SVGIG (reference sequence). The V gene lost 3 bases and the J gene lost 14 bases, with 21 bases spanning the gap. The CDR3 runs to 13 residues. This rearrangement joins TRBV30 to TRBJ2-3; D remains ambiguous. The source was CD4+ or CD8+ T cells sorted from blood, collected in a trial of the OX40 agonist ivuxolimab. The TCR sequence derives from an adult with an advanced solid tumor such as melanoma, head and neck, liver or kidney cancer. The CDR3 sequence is CAWSPGGGPVRYF. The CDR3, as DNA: TGTGCCTGGAGCCCGGGTGGTGGCCCGGTGAGGTATTTT.